This passage covers 17 T cell receptor beta chains from one sample sequenced in a study of cytomegalovirus exposure and HLA in healthy donors. In the PCR, 60 Vbeta and 13 Jbeta primers were used. Data came from immunoSEQ multiplex PCR; TCRdb stores just in-frame clones and leaves some out. In the table there are roughly 140,000 clones, roughly 80% of which are singletons. The sequenced sample was PBMCs. The receptors stem from a woman aged 45-60 years in good health and CMV-seronegative.

The chain employs TRBV5-1 and TRBJ2-2; 14 positions agree with TRBD2. V was clipped by 4 bases and J by 4 bases; unmatched bases: 6. The CDR3 runs 17 residues. In germline, CDR1 is SGHRS, CDR2 YFSETQ. The DNA of the CDR3 is TGCGCCAGCAGCACTCGGACTAGCGGGGGGACCACCGGGGAGCTGTTTTTT. It translates to CASSTRTSGGTTGELFF.

The rearrangement links TRBV28 to TRBJ1-4; 9 nucleotides line up with TRBD1. Germline-derived CDR1 and CDR2 are MDHEN and SYDVKM. Germline trimming cut 3 bases from V and 8 bases from J; bases unmatched to any gene: 7. The CDR3 runs to 15 residues. The CDR3 DNA reads as TGTGCCAGCAGTTTGGCGGGACAGGGTGAGGAAAAACTGTTTTTT. As protein: CASSLAGQGEEKLFF.

The gene calls are TRBV11-1 and TRBJ2-7, with D possibly TRBD1 on 6 matching bases. Deletions cut 0 bases from V and 3 bases from J, with 9 bases between. The germline gives CDR1 SGHAT, CDR2 FQDESV (reference sequence). This CDR3 is 14 amino acids long. The CDR3 DNA follows: TGTGCCAGCAGCTTAGCCAGGGGCCGCTACGAGCAGTACTTC. Translated, it gives CASSLARGRYEQYF.

The gene calls are TRBV28 and TRBJ2-2; D possibly corresponds to TRBD1 (7 bases). The CDR3 is made up of 15 amino acids. Germline V gene sequence: CDR1 MDHEN, CDR2 SYDVKM. V shed 8 bases and J shed 5 bases, with 18 bases lying between them. CDR3 sequence reads: CASSVEGAWTGELFF. The CDR3 DNA sequence: TGTGCCAGCTCCGTGGAGGGGGCCTGGACCGGGGAGCTGTTTTTT.

CDR3 in DNA: TGTGCCAGCAGTTACAGACAGGGGGCGAACACCGGGGAGCTGTTTTTT. Translated: CASSYRQGANTGELFF. V gene TRBV6-5 combines with J gene TRBJ2-2; 9 bases are a match to TRBD1. Germline assignment: CDR1 MNHEY and CDR2 SVGAGI. After removal of 2 bases from V and 0 bases from J, the junction contained 1 base not matched to a gene. There are 16 residues in the CDR3.

The V call is TRBV28, the J call TRBJ1-5; D perhaps matches TRBD1 (5 bases). The V end was cut by 6 bases, the J end by 3 bases, with 9 bases between. Germline CDR1 is MDHEN and CDR2 is SYDVKM. CDR3 length: 13 amino acids. The CDR3 DNA reads as TGTGCCAGCAGACAGGCGTTCAATCAGCCCCAGCATTTT. Its protein is CASRQAFNQPQHF.

The rearrangement uses TRBV30 and TRBJ2-5; 7 bases match TRBD1. Germline V lookup: CDR1 GTSNPN, CDR2 SVGIG (reference sequence). Trimming took 2 bases from V and 7 from J; bases not matched to a gene: 7. The CDR3 loop spans 13 amino acids. As DNA, the CDR3 is TGTGCCTGGAGTACGACAGGGTTTGGGACCCAGTACTTC. As protein: CAWSTTGFGTQYF.

The chain combines TRBV6-4 with TRBJ2-1; D might be TRBD1 (5 bases). Germline V gene sequence: CDR1 MRHNA, CDR2 SNTAGT. Deletions cut 5 bases from V and 7 bases from J, with 18 bases between. The CDR3 is made up of 15 amino acids. The CDR3 protein is CASSKSTGHVNEQFF. In DNA, the CDR3 is TGTGCCAGCAGTAAATCAACAGGCCATGTTAATGAGCAGTTCTTC.

The V and J genes are TRBV6-1 and TRBJ1-1, with 8 bases fitting TRBD1. The CDR3 length is 16 residues. J was trimmed by 7 bases and V by 1 base; bases with no gene match: 11. Germline V lookup: CDR1 MNHNS, CDR2 SASEGT. Here the CDR3 reads CASSEVDGRGPVEAFF. The CDR3, as DNA: TGTGCCAGCAGTGAAGTGGATGGCAGGGGGCCCGTTGAAGCTTTCTTT.

The J gene is TRBJ2-7, the V gene TRBV4-1, with a possible D match to TRBD1 (6 bases). This CDR3 has 16 amino acids. The V and J ends lost 2 bases and 0 bases respectively, with 14 bases between them. Germline CDR1 is MGHRA and CDR2 is YSYEKL. The CDR3 spells CASSQSSPGHSYEQYF. CDR3 nucleotides: TGCGCCAGCAGCCAATCCTCACCGGGACACTCCTACGAGCAGTACTTC.

The gene calls are TRBV5-1 and TRBJ1-1; 9 bases fit TRBD1. This CDR3 has 14 amino acids. V gave up 5 bases and J gave up 2 bases; unmatched junction bases: 4. Germline V CDR1 and CDR2: SGHRS, YFSETQ. In nucleotides, the CDR3 is TGCGCCAGCAGGAGCACAGGGGGCAACACTGAAGCTTTCTTT. Translation gives CASRSTGGNTEAFF.

This chain connects TRBV4-2 to TRBJ1-1; D call uncertain. Trimming left V 0 bases short and J 8 bases short, with 10 bases between. The CDR3 consists of 13 residues. Germline values: CDR1 LGHNA, CDR2 YNFKEQ. The CDR3, as DNA: TGTGCCAGCAGCCAAGACTTATTGGGCGAAGCTTTCTTT. It specifies CASSQDLLGEAFF.

Only one count was recorded for this clone. The V gene is TRBV29-1, the J gene TRBJ1-2, with D maybe TRBD1 (6 bases). Trimming took off 1 base at V and 3 bases at J, with 21 bases between the two ends. Looked up from germline, CDR1 is SQVTM and CDR2 is ANQGSEA. The CDR3 extends over 17 amino acids. This chain's CDR3 is CSVEVGEGGGLDYGYTF. The CDR3 nucleotides read TGCAGCGTTGAAGTGGGGGAGGGAGGGGGACTTGACTATGGCTACACCTTC.

The chain has TRBV7-9 and TRBJ2-1; 13 bases map to TRBD2. The CDR3 length is 17 residues. The V gene end was trimmed by 5 bases and the J gene end by 8 bases; junction bases not matched to a gene: 12. Germline values: CDR1 SEHNR, CDR2 FQNEAQ (reference sequence). For the CDR3, the DNA is TGTGCCAGCAGCCCGGGACTAGCGGGGTGGGGGGCGGATGAGCAGTTCTTC. Protein sequence: CASSPGLAGWGADEQFF. Complete variable domain (other parts from reference TRBV7-9 and TRBJ2-1): DTGVSQNPRHKITKRGQNVTFRCDPISEHNRLYWYRQTLGQGPEFLTYFQNEAQLEKSRLLSDRFSAERPKGSFSTLEIQRTEQGDSAMYLCASSPGLAGWGADEQFFGPGTRLTVL.

J is TRBJ2-7 and V is TRBV7-3; 9 positions agree with TRBD2. The V gene end was trimmed by 2 bases and the J gene end by 5 bases; junction bases not matched to a gene: 7. CDR1 is SGHTA, CDR2 FQGTGA, per germline. This CDR3 is 15 amino acids long. The CDR3 is CASSLSLAGIHEQYF. CDR3 DNA: TGTGCCAGCAGCTTATCCCTAGCGGGAATCCACGAGCAGTACTTC.

The rearrangement uses TRBV28 and TRBJ2-5, with a possible D match to TRBD1 (7 bases). The CDR3 loop spans 14 amino acids. Looked up from germline, CDR1 is MDHEN and CDR2 is SYDVKM. Trimming took 8 bases from V and 5 from J, leaving 18 bases between them. CDR3 region: CASRKRRGLETQYF. The CDR3 coding sequence is TGTGCCAGCCGAAAGAGGAGGGGGCTCGAGACCCAGTACTTC.

The V gene is TRBV5-1, the J gene TRBJ1-2; D possibly corresponds to TRBD1 (5 bases). Per germline, CDR1 SGHRS and CDR2 YFSETQ. The CDR3 is 14 amino acids. V was pared by 0 bases and J by 8 bases, with 14 bases between. CDR3 amino acids: CASSLEGIASGYTF. CDR3 coding DNA: TGCGCCAGCAGCTTGGAGGGGATCGCGTCGGGCTACACCTTC.